This T cell receptor beta chain was observed in a study of persistence of HIV-infected CD4 T cells. Cells were stimulated with overlapping HIV-1 Gag 15-mer peptides. Memory cells lacking CD40L and CD69 with high CD45RO were sorted. Sequencing used immunoSEQ version 4 in survey mode. TCRdb's table, derived via immunoSEQ multiplex PCR, lists solely in-frame clones and lacks some. The top ten hold 15% to 20% of the sample, which has 30,000 to 35,000 clones, roughly 82% seen once. A note on this clone: Its target is unknown.

This specimen was CD4+ T cells sorted from PBMCs after roughly 17-hour stimulation, taken from a patient who received antiretroviral therapy. The TCR comes from an adult woman with HIV who was CMV-seropositive.

Here the CDR3 DNA reads TGTGCCAGCACCCCACAGGGGGCGCGAGGCAATGAGCAGTTCTTC. This gives the protein CASTPQGARGNEQFF. V is TRBV2 and J is TRBJ2-1; 9 nucleotides match TRBD1. Germline CDR1 and CDR2: SNHLY and FYNNEI. V gave up 7 bases and J gave up 6 bases; unmatched junction bases: 10. The CDR3 has 15 amino acids. The variable domain in full, completed from reference TRBV2 and TRBJ2-1, reads EPEVTQTPSHQVTQMGQEVILRCVPISNHLYFYWYRQILGQKVEFLVSFYNNEISEKSEIFDDQFSVERPDGSNFTLKIRSTKLEDSAMYFCASTPQGARGNEQFFGPGTRLTVL.